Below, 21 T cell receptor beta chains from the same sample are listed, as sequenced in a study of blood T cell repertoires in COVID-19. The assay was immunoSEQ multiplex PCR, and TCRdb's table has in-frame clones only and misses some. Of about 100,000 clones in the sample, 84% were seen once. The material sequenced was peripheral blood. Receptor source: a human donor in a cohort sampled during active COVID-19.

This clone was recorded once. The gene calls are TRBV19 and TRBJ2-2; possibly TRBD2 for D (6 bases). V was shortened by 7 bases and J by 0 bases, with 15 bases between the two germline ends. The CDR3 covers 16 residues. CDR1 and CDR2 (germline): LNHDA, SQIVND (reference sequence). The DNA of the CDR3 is TGTGCCAGTAATAGGCGGGACCGATCGAACACCGGGGAGCTGTTTTTT. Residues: CASNRRDRSNTGELFF.

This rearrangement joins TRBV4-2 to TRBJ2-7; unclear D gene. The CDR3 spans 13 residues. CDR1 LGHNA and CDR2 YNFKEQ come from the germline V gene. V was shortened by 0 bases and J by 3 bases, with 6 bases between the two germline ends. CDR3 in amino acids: CASSQDNYYEQYF. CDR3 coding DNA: TGTGCCAGCAGCCAAGATAACTACTACGAGCAGTACTTC.

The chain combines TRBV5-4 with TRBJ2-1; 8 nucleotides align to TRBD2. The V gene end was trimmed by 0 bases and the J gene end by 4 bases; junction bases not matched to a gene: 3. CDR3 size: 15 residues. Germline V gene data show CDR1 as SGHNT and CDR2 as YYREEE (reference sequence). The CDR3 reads CASSLVAGGYNEQFF. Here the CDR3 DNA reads TGTGCCAGCAGCTTGGTGGCGGGGGGTTACAATGAGCAGTTCTTC.

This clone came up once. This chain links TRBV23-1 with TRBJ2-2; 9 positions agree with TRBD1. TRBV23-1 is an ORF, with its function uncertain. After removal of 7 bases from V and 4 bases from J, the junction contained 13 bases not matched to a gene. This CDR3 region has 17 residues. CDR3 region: CASTLRDRVWGTGELFF. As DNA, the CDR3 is TGCGCCAGCACACTCCGGGACAGGGTTTGGGGCACCGGGGAGCTGTTTTTT.

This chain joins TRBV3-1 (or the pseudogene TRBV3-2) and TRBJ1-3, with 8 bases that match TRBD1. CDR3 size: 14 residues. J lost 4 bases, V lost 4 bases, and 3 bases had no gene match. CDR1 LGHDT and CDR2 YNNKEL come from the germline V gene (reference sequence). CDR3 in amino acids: CASSPTGAGNTIYF. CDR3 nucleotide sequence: TGTGCCAGCAGCCCGACAGGGGCCGGAAACACCATATATTTT.

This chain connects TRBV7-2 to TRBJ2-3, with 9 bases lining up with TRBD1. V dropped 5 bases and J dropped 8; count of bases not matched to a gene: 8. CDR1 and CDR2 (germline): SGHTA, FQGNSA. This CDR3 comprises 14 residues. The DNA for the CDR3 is TGTGCCAGCAGCCTAGGACAGGGGCTGGTTACGCAGTATTTT. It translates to CASSLGQGLVTQYF. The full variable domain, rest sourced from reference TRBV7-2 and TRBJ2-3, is GAGVSQSPSNKVTEKGKDVELRCDPISGHTALYWYRQSLGQGLEFLIYFQGNSAPDKSGLPSDRFSAERTGGSVSTLTIQRTQQEDSAVYLCASSLGQGLVTQYFGPGTRLTVL.

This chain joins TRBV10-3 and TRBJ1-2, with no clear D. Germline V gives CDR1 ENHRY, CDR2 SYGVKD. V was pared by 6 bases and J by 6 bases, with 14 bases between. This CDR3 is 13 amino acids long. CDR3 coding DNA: TGTGCCATCAGGCGTACGGGAGACCATGGCTACACCTTC. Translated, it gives CAIRRTGDHGYTF.

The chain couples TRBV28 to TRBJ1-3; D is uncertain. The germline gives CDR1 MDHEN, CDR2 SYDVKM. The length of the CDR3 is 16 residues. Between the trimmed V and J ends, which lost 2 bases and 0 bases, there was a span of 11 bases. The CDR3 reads CASSLGYLSSGNTIYF. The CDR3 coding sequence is TGTGCCAGCAGTTTAGGTTACCTGAGCTCTGGAAACACCATATATTTT.

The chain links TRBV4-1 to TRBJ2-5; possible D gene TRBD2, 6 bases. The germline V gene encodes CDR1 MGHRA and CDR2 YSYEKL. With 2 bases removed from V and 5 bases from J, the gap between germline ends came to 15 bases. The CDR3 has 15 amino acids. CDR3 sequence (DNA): TGCGCCAGCAGCCAACCCGGGACTCGGCGGGAGACCCAGTACTTC. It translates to CASSQPGTRRETQYF.

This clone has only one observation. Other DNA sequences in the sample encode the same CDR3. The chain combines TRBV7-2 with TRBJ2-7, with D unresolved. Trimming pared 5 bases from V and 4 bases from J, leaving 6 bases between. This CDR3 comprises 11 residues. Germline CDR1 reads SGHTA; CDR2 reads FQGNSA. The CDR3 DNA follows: TGTGCCAGCAGCCTTTCTTACGAGCAGTACTTC. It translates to CASSLSYEQYF.

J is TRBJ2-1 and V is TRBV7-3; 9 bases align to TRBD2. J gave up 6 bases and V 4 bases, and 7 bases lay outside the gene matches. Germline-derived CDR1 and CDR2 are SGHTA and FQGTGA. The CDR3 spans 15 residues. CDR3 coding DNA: TGTGCCAGCAGCTACTTAGCGGGAGCAGGCAATGAGCAGTTCTTC. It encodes CASSYLAGAGNEQFF.

The CDR3 DNA reads TGTGCCATCAGTGAGGGCGGGAAAGAGTTTGGTGGCTACACCTTC. Amino acids: CAISEGGKEFGGYTF. V gene TRBV10-3 combines with J gene TRBJ1-2; D is unclear. There are 15 residues in the CDR3. The germline CDR1 and CDR2 sequences are ENHRY and SYGVKD. V was pared by 2 bases and J by 7 bases, with 17 bases between.

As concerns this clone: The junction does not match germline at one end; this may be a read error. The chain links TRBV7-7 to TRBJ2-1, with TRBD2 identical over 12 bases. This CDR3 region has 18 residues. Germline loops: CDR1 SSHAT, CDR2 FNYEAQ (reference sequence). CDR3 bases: TGTGCTAGCAGCTTCGGACTAGCGGGATGGCGCGGAGGCAATGAGCAGTTCTTC. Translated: CASSFGLAGWRGGNEQFF. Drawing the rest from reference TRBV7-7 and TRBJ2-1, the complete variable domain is GAGVSQSPRYKVTKRGQDVTLRCDPISSHATLYWYQQALGQGPEFLTYFNYEAQPDKSGLPSDRFSAERPEGSISTLTIQRTEQRDSAMYRCASSFGLAGWRGGNEQFFGPGTRLTVL.

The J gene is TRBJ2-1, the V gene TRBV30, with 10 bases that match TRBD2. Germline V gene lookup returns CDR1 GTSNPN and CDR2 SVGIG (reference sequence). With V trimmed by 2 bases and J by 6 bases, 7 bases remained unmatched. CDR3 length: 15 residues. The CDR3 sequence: CAWSLLAGVGNEQFF. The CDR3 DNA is TGTGCCTGGAGTCTCCTAGCGGGAGTCGGCAATGAGCAGTTCTTC.

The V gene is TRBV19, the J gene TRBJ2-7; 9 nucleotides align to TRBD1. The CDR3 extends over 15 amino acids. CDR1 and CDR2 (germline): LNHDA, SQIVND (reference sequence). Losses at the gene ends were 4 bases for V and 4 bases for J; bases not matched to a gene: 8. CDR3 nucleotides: TGTGCCAGTAGTAATCTGGACAGGGGAGTGTACGAGCAGTACTTC. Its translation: CASSNLDRGVYEQYF. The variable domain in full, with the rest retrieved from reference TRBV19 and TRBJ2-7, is DGGITQSPKYLFRKEGQNVTLSCEQNLNHDAMYWYRQDPGQGLRLIYYSQIVNDFQKGDIAEGYSVSREKKESFPLTVTSAQKNPTAFYLCASSNLDRGVYEQYFGPGTRLTVT.

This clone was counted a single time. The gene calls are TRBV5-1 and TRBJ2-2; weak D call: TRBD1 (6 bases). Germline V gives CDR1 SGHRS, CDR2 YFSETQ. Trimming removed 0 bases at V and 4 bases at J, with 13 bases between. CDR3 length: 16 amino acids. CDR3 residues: CASSLAGTKGTGELFF. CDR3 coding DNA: TGCGCCAGCAGCTTGGCCGGGACAAAGGGCACCGGGGAGCTGTTTTTT.

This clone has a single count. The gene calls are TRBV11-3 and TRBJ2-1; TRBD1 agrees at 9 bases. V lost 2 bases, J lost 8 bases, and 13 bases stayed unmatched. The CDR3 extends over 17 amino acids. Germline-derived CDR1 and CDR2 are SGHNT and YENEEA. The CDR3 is CASSLNPGTGSGYEQFF. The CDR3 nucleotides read TGTGCCAGCAGCTTAAACCCCGGGACAGGGAGCGGGTATGAGCAGTTCTTC.

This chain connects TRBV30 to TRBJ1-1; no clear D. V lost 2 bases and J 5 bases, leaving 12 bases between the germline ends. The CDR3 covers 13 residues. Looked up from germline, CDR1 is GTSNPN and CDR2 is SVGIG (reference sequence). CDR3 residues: CAWSSELATEAFF. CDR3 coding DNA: TGTGCCTGGAGTTCCGAACTTGCGACTGAAGCTTTCTTT.

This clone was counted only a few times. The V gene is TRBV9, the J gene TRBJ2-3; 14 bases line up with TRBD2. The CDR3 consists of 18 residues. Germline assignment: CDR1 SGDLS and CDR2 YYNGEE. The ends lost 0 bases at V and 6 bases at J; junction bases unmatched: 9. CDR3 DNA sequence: TGTGCCAGCAGCGTAGGGACTAGCGGGAGGTTAGGAGGGGATACGCAGTATTTT. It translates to CASSVGTSGRLGGDTQYF.

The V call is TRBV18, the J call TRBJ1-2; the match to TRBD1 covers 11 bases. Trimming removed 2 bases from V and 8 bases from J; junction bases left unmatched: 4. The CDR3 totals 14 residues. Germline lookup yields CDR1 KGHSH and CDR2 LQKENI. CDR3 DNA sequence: TGTGCCAGCTCACCAGGACAGGGGGCAACCGGCTACACCTTC. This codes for CASSPGQGATGYTF.

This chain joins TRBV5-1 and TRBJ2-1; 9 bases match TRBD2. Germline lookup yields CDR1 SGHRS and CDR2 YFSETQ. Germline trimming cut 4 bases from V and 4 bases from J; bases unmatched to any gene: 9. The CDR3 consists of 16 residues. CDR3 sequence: CASSDIAGVSYNEQFF. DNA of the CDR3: TGCGCCAGCAGCGATATAGCGGGAGTGTCTTACAATGAGCAGTTCTTC.